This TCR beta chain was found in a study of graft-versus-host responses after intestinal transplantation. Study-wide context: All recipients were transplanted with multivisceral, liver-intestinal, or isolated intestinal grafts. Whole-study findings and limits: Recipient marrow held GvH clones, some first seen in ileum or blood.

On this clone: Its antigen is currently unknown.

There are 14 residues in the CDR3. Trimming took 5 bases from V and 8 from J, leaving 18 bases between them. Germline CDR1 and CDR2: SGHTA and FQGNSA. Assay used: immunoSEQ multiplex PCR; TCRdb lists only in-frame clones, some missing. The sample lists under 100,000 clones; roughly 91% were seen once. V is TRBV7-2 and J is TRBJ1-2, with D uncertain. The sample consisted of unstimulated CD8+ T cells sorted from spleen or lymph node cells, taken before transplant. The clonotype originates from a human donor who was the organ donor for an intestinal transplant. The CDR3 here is CASSPGVSPVGYTF. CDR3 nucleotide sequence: TGTGCCAGCAGCCCCGGGGTCTCCCCCGTCGGCTACACCTTC.